Listed below are T cell receptor beta chains from one sample, sequenced in a study of blood T cells in healthy people across ages. TCRdb recomputed calls from the 5' RACE reads with MiXCR, one row per CDR3 protein. The table records approximately 800,000 distinct CDR3 sequences, 20% to 25% of them present only once. The same sample was also studied in work on T cells of mothers and their children.

Sequenced material: blood. The source of these receptors is a boy aged 10-17 years in good health. CDR3s include the opening cysteine and the closing phenylalanine or tryptophan. Fields, in order: D gene, V gene, clone size, J gene, CDR3 DNA, CDR3 protein. D genes are given only for firm matches. Some rows have no size entry. The others give once, few or many, or a class for an expanded clone.

.	TRBV7-2	.	TRBJ2-5	TGTGCCAGCAGCTACGCAGGGGCGGAGACCCAGTACTTC	CASSYAGAETQYF
TRBD1	TRBV5-1	few	TRBJ1-2	TGCGCCAGCAGCTTGGCTGTGACAGGGGACTACTATGGCTACACCTTC	CASSLAVTGDYYGYTF
.	TRBV9	many	TRBJ2-7	TGTGCCAGCAGCCCCGAGGGGGGTCCCTACGAGCAGTACTTC	CASSPEGGPYEQYF
.	TRBV28	.	TRBJ2-7	TGTGCCAGCAATACATTCGAAGTATACGAGCAGTACTTC	CASNTFEVYEQYF
TRBD1	TRBV4-3	.	TRBJ1-4	TGCGCCAGCAGCCAAGGGGGGGTGACAGGGATGTATAATGAAAAACTGTTTTTT	CASSQGGVTGMYNEKLFF
.	TRBV2	few	TRBJ1-5	TGTGCCAGCAGTATCCGGGACATCGATAGCAATCAGCCCCAGCATTTT	CASSIRDIDSNQPQHF
.	TRBV29-1	.	TRBJ2-7	TGCAGCGTTGAGTGGGCAGAGACCTACGAGCAGTACTTC	CSVEWAETYEQYF
TRBD1	TRBV20-1	.	TRBJ1-5	TGCAGTGCTAGAGACCCAGGGGGGGGTCAGCCCCAGCATTTT	CSARDPGGGQPQHF
.	TRBV14	.	TRBJ1-1	TGTGCCAGCAGCCAATACAGGGTGAGTGAAGCTTTCTTT	CASSQYRVSEAFF
TRBD2	TRBV20-1	few	TRBJ2-3	TGCAGTGCTAGAGTCGGGGGGGCCAATACGCAGTATTTT	CSARVGGANTQYF
.	TRBV27	.	TRBJ2-5	TGTGCCAGCAGGGACATTCTCCAAGAGACCCAGTACTTC	CASRDILQETQYF
.	TRBV6-2/TRBV6-3	few	TRBJ2-2	TGTGCCAGCAGTTCCCCGGACAGTCTTACCGGGGAGCTGTTTTTT	CASSSPDSLTGELFF
.	TRBV9	.	TRBJ2-3	TGTGCCAGCAGCGCCGACTGGGGTGACACAGATACGCAGTATTTT	CASSADWGDTDTQYF
.	TRBV3-1	few	TRBJ1-4	TGTGCCAGCAGCCATGGGGGTGTGGATGAAAAACTGTTTTTT	CASSHGGVDEKLFF
.	TRBV7-2	few	TRBJ2-5	TGTGCCAGCAGGTACGCCAGCACGGGACCTCAAGACTTC	CASRYASTGPQDF
.	TRBV29-1	few	TRBJ2-7	TGCAGCGTTGAGATGGCAGACTCCTACGAGCAGTACTTC	CSVEMADSYEQYF
.	TRBV9	few	TRBJ2-1	TGTGCCAGCAGCGTAAGTGGGTTGGATTCTAATGAGCAGTTCTTC	CASSVSGLDSNEQFF
.	TRBV27	.	TRBJ2-2	TGTGCCAGCAGGATGGGGACAAGGAACACCGGGGAGCTGTTTTTT	CASRMGTRNTGELFF
.	TRBV7-2	few	TRBJ2-7	TGTGCCAGCAGCCTTGGAGGGTCAGCCTACGAGCAGTACTTC	CASSLGGSAYEQYF
.	TRBV10-3	.	TRBJ2-5	TGTGCCATCAGTGAGTCTCTCAGCCAAGAGACCCAGTACTTC	CAISESLSQETQYF
.	TRBV7-2	.	TRBJ2-5	TGTGCCAGCAGCTTAGATCCGGTGCAGACCCAGTACTTC	CASSLDPVQTQYF
.	TRBV5-1	few	TRBJ1-3	TGCGCCAGCAGCTTGGAAGGTTTTTTTCAGGAGACTGGAAACACCATATATTTT	CASSLEGFFQETGNTIYF
.	TRBV7-9	few	TRBJ1-2	TGTGCCAGCAGTGTTGCTAACTATGGCTACACCTTC	CASSVANYGYTF
.	TRBV12-3/TRBV12-4	.	TRBJ2-3	TGTGCCAGCAGTCGGTTAGACAGACCAGATACGCAGTATTTT	CASSRLDRPDTQYF
.	TRBV29-1	few	TRBJ1-2	TGCAGCGTTGAGTCTGACGATTATGGCTACACCTTC	CSVESDDYGYTF
TRBD2	TRBV19	.	TRBJ2-1	TGTGCCAGTAGTGTACTAGCGGGGAGCTACAATGAGCAGTTCTTC	CASSVLAGSYNEQFF
.	TRBV11-2	few	TRBJ2-7	TGTGCCAGCAGCTTAGAGGCTTTACCCTACTACGAGCAGTACTTC	CASSLEALPYYEQYF
TRBD2	TRBV7-2	.	TRBJ2-1	TGTGCCAGCAGCTCGCGACTAGCGGGAGTCTACAATGAGCAGTTCTTC	CASSSRLAGVYNEQFF
.	TRBV20-1	few	TRBJ1-5	TGCAGTGCTAGAGATTCACCGGTCCAGCCCCAGCATTTT	CSARDSPVQPQHF
.	TRBV28	few	TRBJ2-7	TGTGCCAGCCGAAGGGACGGAGCCTACGAGCAGTACTTC	CASRRDGAYEQYF
TRBD2	TRBV27	few	TRBJ2-7	TGTGCCAGCGGCCCGGGAGGAGCCAAAAACCCTGAGGACTTC	CASGPGGAKNPEDF
.	TRBV7-8	.	TRBJ2-1	TGTGCCAGCAGCTTAGCATCAAAGGGGGGCAATGAGCAGTTCTTC	CASSLASKGGNEQFF
TRBD1	TRBV6-5	.	TRBJ2-3	TGTGCCAGCAGTGCCCTCGGACAGGGAACAGATACGCAGTATTTT	CASSALGQGTDTQYF
.	TRBV27	.	TRBJ1-4	TGTGCCAGCAGTTTAGGGTGGGACACCGCAACTAATGAAAAACTGTTTTTT	CASSLGWDTATNEKLFF
.	TRBV9	.	TRBJ1-2	TGTGCCAGCAGCGTAGGTGGCCGGGACTATGGCTACACCTTC	CASSVGGRDYGYTF
TRBD1	TRBV10-3	few	TRBJ2-7	TGTGCCATCGCGACAGGGGGCTCCTACGAGCAGTACTTC	CAIATGGSYEQYF
.	TRBV6-5	.	TRBJ2-5	TGTGCCAGCAGTTATGAGGGTATAACCCAGTACTTC	CASSYEGITQYF
TRBD2	TRBV5-4	few	TRBJ2-1	TGTGCCAGCAGCTTGGGGGGTAGCGGGAAGGGTGGCAATGAGCAGTTCTTC	CASSLGGSGKGGNEQFF
.	TRBV9	.	TRBJ1-5	TGTGCCAGCAGCGCCTCCCCGGGGAGCAATCAGCCCCAGCATTTT	CASSASPGSNQPQHF
TRBD1	TRBV29-1	.	TRBJ1-2	TGCAGCGTCCAAGACAGGGGAAGTAACTATGGCTACACCTTC	CSVQDRGSNYGYTF